These 24 T cell receptor beta chains were all obtained from the same sample, sequenced in a study of cytomegalovirus exposure and HLA in healthy donors. PCR amplification relied on 60 Vbeta primers (plus 13 Jbeta primers). Assay used: immunoSEQ multiplex PCR; TCRdb lists only in-frame clones, some missing. The sample lists about 150,000 clones, 55% to 70% occurring once. The sample taken for sequencing was PBMCs. These TCRs come from a woman in her sixties or seventies in good health and CMV-seropositive.

V and J are TRBV18 and TRBJ2-6; possibly TRBD1 for D (5 bases). Germline CDR1 and CDR2: KGHSH and LQKENI. Trimming shortened V by 2 bases and J by 3 bases, and 14 bases separated the two germline ends. The CDR3 is 17 residues long. CDR3 in DNA: TGTGCCAGCTCACCAACAGGCCTACTGCTTGGGGCCAACGTCCTGACTTTC. Its translation is CASSPTGLLLGANVLTF.

The chain links TRBV9 to TRBJ1-1, with 9 bases that match TRBD1. The CDR3 loop spans 15 amino acids. V was clipped by 0 bases and J by 4 bases; unmatched bases: 4. The germline V gene has CDR1 SGDLS and CDR2 YYNGEE. Here the CDR3 reads CASSVGGTGSTEAFF. For the CDR3, the DNA is TGTGCCAGCAGCGTAGGGGGGACAGGGAGCACTGAAGCTTTCTTT.

The rearrangement links TRBV4-2 to TRBJ1-1; D uncertain. The CDR3 covers 14 residues. Trimming left V 5 bases short and J 5 bases short, with 15 bases between. In germline, CDR1 is LGHNA, CDR2 YNFKEQ. The CDR3 sequence is CASSSKGTGTEAFF. The CDR3, as DNA: TGTGCCAGCAGCTCTAAGGGTACGGGGACTGAAGCTTTCTTT.

The CDR3 DNA reads TGTGCCAGCAGCTTAGGCGGGTTCTTCGACAATGAGCAGTTCTTC. It is translated as CASSLGGFFDNEQFF. The V call is TRBV7-2, the J call TRBJ2-1; tentative D call: TRBD2 (5 bases). V gave up 1 base and J gave up 5 bases, with 12 bases separating them. Germline assignment: CDR1 SGHTA and CDR2 FQGNSA. This CDR3 has 15 residues.

The rearrangement links TRBV5-1 to TRBJ1-2, with TRBD1 matching 8 bases. Per the germline V gene, CDR1 is SGHRS and CDR2 is YFSETQ. There are 15 residues in the CDR3. V was pared by 3 bases and J by 4 bases, with 8 bases of the junction left unmatched. Here the CDR3 reads CASSYRTGSFYGYTF. The CDR3 nucleotides read TGCGCCAGCAGCTACCGGACAGGGAGTTTCTATGGCTACACCTTC. Full variable domain (remainder filled in from reference TRBV5-1 and TRBJ1-2): KAGVTQTPRYLIKTRGQQVTLSCSPISGHRSVSWYQQTPGQGLQFLFEYFSETQRNKGNFPGRFSGRQFSNSRSEMNVSTLELGDSALYLCASSYRTGSFYGYTFGSGTRLTVV.

J is TRBJ2-5 and V is TRBV30; 7 bases fit TRBD2. CDR1 and CDR2 (germline): GTSNPN, SVGIG (reference sequence). The CDR3 has 15 amino acids. The J segment lost 2 bases and the V segment lost 8 bases, leaving 14 bases of the junction unmatched. CDR3 residues: CATRPGLGWQETQYF. CDR3 coding DNA: TGTGCCACACGACCTGGACTAGGCTGGCAAGAGACCCAGTACTTC.

The chain links TRBV28 to TRBJ1-5, with D maybe TRBD1 (6 bases). The CDR3 has 19 residues. Germline assignment: CDR1 MDHEN and CDR2 SYDVKM. The ends were cut back, 7 bases at V and 0 bases at J, with 25 bases in the middle. CDR3 protein: CASNTGRGFSLYSNQPQHF. The DNA of the CDR3 is TGTGCCAGCAACACAGGGAGGGGTTTTAGTCTTTATAGCAATCAGCCCCAGCATTTT.

This clone was seen more than once but under ten times. The chain is built from TRBV2 and TRBJ2-1; a weak D match, TRBD2 (6 bases). Germline V CDR1 and CDR2: SNHLY, FYNNEI. The CDR3 extends over 14 amino acids. V lost 4 bases and J lost 1, with 8 bases in between. CDR3 DNA sequence: TGTGCCAGCAGTGTCCGGGGGTCCTACAATGAGCAGTTCTTC. This encodes CASSVRGSYNEQFF.

The chain is built from TRBV28 and TRBJ2-5, with 8 bases that match TRBD1. Germline V gene lookup returns CDR1 MDHEN and CDR2 SYDVKM. J lost 5 bases, V lost 5 bases, and 10 bases had no gene match. The CDR3 loop spans 15 amino acids. CDR3 sequence reads: CASSEGRGRRETQYF. In DNA form, the CDR3 reads TGTGCCAGCAGTGAAGGCAGGGGGCGCCGGGAGACCCAGTACTTC.

A few counts support this clone. The chain carries TRBV30 and TRBJ1-5; perhaps TRBD1 as D (6 bases). CDR3 length: 16 amino acids. Germline V gives CDR1 GTSNPN, CDR2 SVGIG (reference sequence). V shed 3 bases and J shed 1 base, with 16 bases lying between them. CDR3 sequence reads: CAWRGGRGTSNQPQHF. The CDR3 DNA reads as TGTGCCTGGAGGGGGGGGAGGGGGACAAGCAATCAGCCCCAGCATTTT. Together with reference TRBV30 and TRBJ1-5, the CDR3 gives the full variable domain: SQTIHQWPATLVQPVGSPLSLECTVEGTSNPNLYWYRQAAGRGLQLLFYSVGIGQISSEVPQNLSASRPQDRQFILSSKKLLLSDSGFYLCAWRGGRGTSNQPQHFGDGTRLSIL.

The V and J genes are TRBV7-9 and TRBJ2-3, with 8 nucleotides matching TRBD1. This CDR3 has 18 amino acids. Trimming took 1 base from V and 2 from J; bases not matched to a gene: 11. The germline V gene encodes CDR1 SEHNR and CDR2 FQNEAQ (reference sequence). As DNA, the CDR3 is TGTGCCAGCAGCTTAGGTTCCCGGGACAGGATAATCACAGATACGCAGTATTTT. It codes for CASSLGSRDRIITDTQYF.

The chain recombines TRBV28 with TRBJ1-1; unclear D gene. Per germline, CDR1 MDHEN and CDR2 SYDVKM. The CDR3 spans 15 residues. V was shortened by 3 bases and J by 0 bases, with 11 bases between the two germline ends. Here the CDR3 reads CASSFQRLMNTEAFF. The CDR3 DNA is TGTGCCAGCAGTTTCCAGAGACTCATGAACACTGAAGCTTTCTTT. The full variable domain, rest sourced from reference TRBV28 and TRBJ1-1, is DVKVTQSSRYLVKRTGEKVFLECVQDMDHENMFWYRQDPGLGLRLIYFSYDVKMKEKGDIPEGYSVSREKKERFSLILESASTNQTSMYLCASSFQRLMNTEAFFGQGTRLTVV.

The chain is built from TRBV30 and TRBJ1-2; 12 bases are a match to TRBD1. Germline lookup yields CDR1 GTSNPN and CDR2 SVGIG (reference sequence). The CDR3 sequence is 15 residues long. The V and J ends lost 5 bases and 1 base, in that order; junction bases with no gene match: 5. This CDR3 is CAWWGTGGSNYGYTF. Here the CDR3 DNA reads TGTGCCTGGTGGGGGACAGGGGGCAGTAACTATGGCTACACCTTC.

The genes are TRBV10-3 and TRBJ2-3; 13 positions agree with TRBD2. Germline trimming cut 2 bases from V and 2 bases from J; bases unmatched to any gene: 1. Germline V gene data show CDR1 as ENHRY and CDR2 as SYGVKD. The CDR3 covers 16 residues. DNA for the CDR3: TGTGCCATCAGTGAGGGGACTAGCGGGAACACAGATACGCAGTATTTT. Its protein product is CAISEGTSGNTDTQYF.

This clone was observed a few times. The V gene is TRBV7-9, the J gene TRBJ2-7; the match to TRBD1 covers 8 bases. V was clipped by 8 bases and J by 2 bases; unmatched bases: 8. The length of the CDR3 is 14 residues. Germline V gene lookup returns CDR1 SEHNR and CDR2 FQNEAQ (reference sequence). The CDR3 region has the DNA TGTGCCAGCCGCCGTGGACAGGGCCCCTACGAGCAGTACTTC. Its protein product is CASRRGQGPYEQYF.

This clone was observed a single time. This rearrangement joins TRBV4-1 to TRBJ2-1; tentatively, D is TRBD1 (5 bases). The CDR3 loop spans 17 amino acids. The V gene's germline CDR1 is MGHRA and CDR2 YSYEKL. V dropped 4 bases and J dropped 1 base, with 17 bases sitting between them. The CDR3 reads CASSRNSQGLSYNEQFF. Here the CDR3 DNA reads TGCGCCAGCAGCCGCAACTCTCAGGGCCTTTCCTACAATGAGCAGTTCTTC.

The chain employs TRBV11-2 and TRBJ2-2; unclear D gene. V lost 1 base to trimming and J lost 2 bases, with 8 bases between them. Germline-derived CDR1 and CDR2 are SGHAT and FQNNGV. The CDR3 length is 15 residues. The CDR3 DNA follows: TGTGCCAGCAGCTTAGGGAGTCGAAACACCGGGGAGCTGTTTTTT. Amino acid sequence: CASSLGSRNTGELFF.

CDR3 amino acids: CASSPTTLGDEQYF. The CDR3 DNA reads as TGTGCCAGCAGCCCGACTACCTTGGGCGACGAGCAGTACTTC. The V and J genes are TRBV27 and TRBJ2-7, with D possibly being TRBD2 (5 bases). The CDR3 has 14 residues. The germline CDR1 and CDR2 sequences are MNHEY and SMNVEV (reference sequence). Trimming took 6 bases from V and 5 from J, leaving 17 bases between them.

This rearrangement joins TRBV25-1 to TRBJ1-2; 7 bases fit TRBD1. Germline loops: CDR1 MGHDK, CDR2 SYGVNS. This CDR3 region has 13 residues. Unmatched junction bases numbered 1, after V lost 4 bases and J lost 2 bases. The CDR3 sequence: CASSVRGNYGYTF. The CDR3 bases are TGTGCCAGCAGTGTCAGGGGGAACTATGGCTACACCTTC.

The chain has TRBV7-2 and TRBJ1-3, with a possible D match to TRBD1 (6 bases). V dropped 5 bases and J dropped 0 bases, with 14 bases sitting between them. Germline V lookup: CDR1 SGHTA, CDR2 FQGNSA. The length of the CDR3 is 16 residues. CDR3: CASSRTGLPSGNTIYF. CDR3 DNA: TGTGCCAGCAGCCGTACAGGGCTTCCCTCTGGAAACACCATATATTTT.

The chain links TRBV5-1 to TRBJ2-7; 10 bases line up with TRBD2. Germline CDR1 reads SGHRS; CDR2 reads YFSETQ. V trimming: 4 bases; J trimming: 6 bases; junction bases outside the gene matches: 4. The CDR3 length is 13 residues. The CDR3 DNA reads as TGCGCCAGCAGCGTCCTAGCGGGAGCCGAGCAGTACTTC. It encodes CASSVLAGAEQYF.

V usage is TRBV7-9 and J usage is TRBJ2-5; D is possibly TRBD2 (6 bases). CDR1 and CDR2 (germline): SEHNR, FQNEAQ (reference sequence). Trimming removed 5 bases at V and 1 base at J, with 14 bases between. The CDR3 totals 15 residues. The CDR3 bases are TGTGCCAGCAGCCCCCAGGGCGGGGTCCAAGAGACCCAGTACTTC. The encoded protein is CASSPQGGVQETQYF.

The rearrangement links TRBV27 to TRBJ1-2; 7 bases are a match to TRBD1. The CDR3 runs 13 residues. Trimming at V came to 5 bases and at J to 6 bases, leaving 6 bases not matched to a gene. Germline V gene data show CDR1 as MNHEY and CDR2 as SMNVEV (reference sequence). The CDR3 DNA sequence: TGTGCCAGCAGTACCACAGGGGTGGATGGCTACACCTTC. As protein: CASSTTGVDGYTF.

The chain has TRBV11-2 and TRBJ2-7, with 9 bases aligning to TRBD2. This CDR3 is built from 18 residues. With V trimmed by 0 bases and J by 0 bases, 9 bases remained unmatched. Germline loops: CDR1 SGHAT, CDR2 FQNNGV. CDR3 sequence: CASSLDWREGITSYEQYF. The CDR3, as DNA: TGTGCCAGCAGCTTAGATTGGCGGGAGGGGATTACCTCCTACGAGCAGTACTTC. The full variable domain, in which reference TRBV11-2 and TRBJ2-7 provide the parts outside the CDR3, is EAGVAQSPRYKIIEKRQSVAFWCNPISGHATLYWYQQILGQGPKLLIQFQNNGVVDDSQLPKDRFSAERLKGVDSTLKIQPAKLEDSAVYLCASSLDWREGITSYEQYFGPGTRLTVT.